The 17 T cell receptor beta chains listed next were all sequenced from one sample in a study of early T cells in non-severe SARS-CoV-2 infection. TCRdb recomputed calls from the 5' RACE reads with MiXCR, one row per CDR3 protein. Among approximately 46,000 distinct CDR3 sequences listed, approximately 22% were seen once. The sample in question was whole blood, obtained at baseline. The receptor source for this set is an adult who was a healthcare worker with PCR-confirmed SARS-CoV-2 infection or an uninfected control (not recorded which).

CDR3 region: CASCITGGQFF. In DNA, the CDR3 is TGTGCCAGTTGCATAACCGGGGGGCAGTTCTTC. The genes are TRBV2 and TRBJ2-1; possibly TRBD2 for D (6 bases). Trimming left V 9 bases short and J 12 bases short, with 15 bases between. Germline CDR1 SNHLY, CDR2 FYNNEI. The CDR3 has 11 amino acids.

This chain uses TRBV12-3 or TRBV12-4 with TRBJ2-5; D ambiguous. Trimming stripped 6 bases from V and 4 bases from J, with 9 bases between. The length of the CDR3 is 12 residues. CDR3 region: CASSLSGETQYF. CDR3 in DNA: TGTGCCAGCAGCCTCAGTGGAGAGACCCAGTACTTC.

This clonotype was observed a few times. CDR3 region: CSVEDLGTYEQYF. The CDR3 DNA follows: TGCAGCGTTGAAGATCTGGGAACCTACGAGCAGTACTTC. The chain joins TRBV29-1 to TRBJ2-7; D call uncertain. The CDR3 totals 13 residues. CDR1 is SQVTM, CDR2 ANQGSEA, per germline. V lost 0 bases and J lost 2, with 8 bases in between.

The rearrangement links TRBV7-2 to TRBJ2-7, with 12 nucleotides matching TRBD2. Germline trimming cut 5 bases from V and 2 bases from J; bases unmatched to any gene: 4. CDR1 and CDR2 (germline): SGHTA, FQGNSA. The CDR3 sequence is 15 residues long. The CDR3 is CASSPSSGGAYEQYF. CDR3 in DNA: TGTGCCAGCAGCCCCTCTAGCGGGGGGGCCTACGAGCAGTACTTC.

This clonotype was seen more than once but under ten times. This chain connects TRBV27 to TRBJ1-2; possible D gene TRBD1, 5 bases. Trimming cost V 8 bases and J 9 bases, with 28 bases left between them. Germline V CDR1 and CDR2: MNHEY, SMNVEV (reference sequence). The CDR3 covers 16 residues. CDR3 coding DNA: TGTGCCAGCTGCACGACCCTTTCGACAGACAACCCTCGCTACACCTTC. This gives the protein CASCTTLSTDNPRYTF.

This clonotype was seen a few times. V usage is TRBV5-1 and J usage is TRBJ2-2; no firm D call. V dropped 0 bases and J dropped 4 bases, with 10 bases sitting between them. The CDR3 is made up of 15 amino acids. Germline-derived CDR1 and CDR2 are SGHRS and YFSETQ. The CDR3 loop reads CASSLALGSTGELFF. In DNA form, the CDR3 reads TGCGCCAGCAGCTTGGCCCTGGGGTCCACCGGGGAGCTGTTTTTT.

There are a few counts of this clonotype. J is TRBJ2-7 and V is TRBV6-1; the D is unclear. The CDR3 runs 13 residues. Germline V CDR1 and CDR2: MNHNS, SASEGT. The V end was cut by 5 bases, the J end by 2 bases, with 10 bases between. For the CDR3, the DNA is TGTGCCAGCAGTCAGGCCGGCCCCTACGAGCAGTACTTC. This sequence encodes CASSQAGPYEQYF.

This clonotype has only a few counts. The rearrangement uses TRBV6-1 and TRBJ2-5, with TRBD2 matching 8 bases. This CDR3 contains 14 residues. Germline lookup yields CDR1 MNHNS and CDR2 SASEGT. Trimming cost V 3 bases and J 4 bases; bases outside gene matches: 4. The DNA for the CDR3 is TGTGCCAGCAGTGAGGGAAGCGGGGGAGAGACCCAGTACTTC. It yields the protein CASSEGSGGETQYF.

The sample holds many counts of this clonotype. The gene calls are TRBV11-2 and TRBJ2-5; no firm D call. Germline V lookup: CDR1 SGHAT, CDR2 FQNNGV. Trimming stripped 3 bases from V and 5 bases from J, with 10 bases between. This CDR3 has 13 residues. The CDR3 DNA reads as TGTGCCAGCAGCTTTAATCCCGGGGAGACCCAGTACTTC. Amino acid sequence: CASSFNPGETQYF.

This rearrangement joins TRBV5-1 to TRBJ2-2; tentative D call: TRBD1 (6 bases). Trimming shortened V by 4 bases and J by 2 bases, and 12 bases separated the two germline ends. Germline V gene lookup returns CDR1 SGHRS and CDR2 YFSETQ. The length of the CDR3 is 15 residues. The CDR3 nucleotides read TGCGCCAGCAGCGCCGGGACATCTAACACCGGGGAGCTGTTTTTT. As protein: CASSAGTSNTGELFF.

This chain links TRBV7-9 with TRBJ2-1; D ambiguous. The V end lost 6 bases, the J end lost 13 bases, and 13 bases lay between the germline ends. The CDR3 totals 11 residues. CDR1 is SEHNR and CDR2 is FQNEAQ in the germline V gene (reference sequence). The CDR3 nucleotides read TGTGCCAGCAGGTCGGCCCTCCCACAGTTCTTC. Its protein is CASRSALPQFF.

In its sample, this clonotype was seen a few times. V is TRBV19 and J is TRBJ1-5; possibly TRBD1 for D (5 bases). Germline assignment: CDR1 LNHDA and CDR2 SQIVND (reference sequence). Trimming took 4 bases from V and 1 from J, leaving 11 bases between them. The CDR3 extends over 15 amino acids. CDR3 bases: TGTGCCAGTAGTAGCCTCGCAGGGAGCAATCAGCCCCAGCATTTT. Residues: CASSSLAGSNQPQHF.

CDR3 sequence: CASSRRGNYGYTF. The CDR3 nucleotides are TGTGCCAGCAGCCGCCGTGGGAACTATGGCTACACCTTC. V usage is TRBV6-5 and J usage is TRBJ1-2; D unresolved. Trimming left V 6 bases short and J 2 bases short, with 10 bases between. The germline V gene encodes CDR1 MNHEY and CDR2 SVGAGI. This CDR3 region has 13 residues.

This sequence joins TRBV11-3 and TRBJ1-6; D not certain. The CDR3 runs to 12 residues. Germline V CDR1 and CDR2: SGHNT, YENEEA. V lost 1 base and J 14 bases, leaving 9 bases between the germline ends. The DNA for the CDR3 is TGTGCCAGCAGCTTAGCGGCGAGGGCCCTCCACTTT. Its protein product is CASSLAARALHF.

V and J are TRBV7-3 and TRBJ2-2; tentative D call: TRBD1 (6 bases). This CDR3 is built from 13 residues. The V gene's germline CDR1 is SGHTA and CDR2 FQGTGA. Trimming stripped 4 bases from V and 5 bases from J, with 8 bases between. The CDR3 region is CASSSQGTGELFF. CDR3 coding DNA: TGTGCCAGCAGCTCACAGGGAACCGGGGAGCTGTTTTTT.

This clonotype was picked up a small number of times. The CDR3 nucleotides are TGCGGGATTCAGGACTCCTATAATTCACCCCTCCACTTT. Protein sequence: CGIQDSYNSPLHF. The genes are TRBV20-1 and TRBJ1-6; D gene ambiguous. Germline CDR1 reads DFQATT; CDR2 reads SNEGSKA (reference sequence). This CDR3 has 13 amino acids.

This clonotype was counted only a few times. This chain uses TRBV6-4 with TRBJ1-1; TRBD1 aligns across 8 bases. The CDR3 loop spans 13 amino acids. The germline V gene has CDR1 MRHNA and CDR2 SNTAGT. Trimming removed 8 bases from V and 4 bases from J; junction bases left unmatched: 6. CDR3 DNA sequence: TGTGCCAGCCGCCGGGACAGGAGCACTGAAGCTTTCTTT. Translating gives CASRRDRSTEAFF.